The 6 T cell receptor beta chains below all came from one sample that was sequenced in a study of regulatory T cells in long-lasting Graves disease. HTBI primers from iRepertoire and Arm-PCR of CDR3 regions yielded the TCR beta libraries. TCRdb used MiXCR to reprocess the multiplex PCR reads, holding one entry per CDR3 protein. The sample has about 420,000 distinct CDR3 sequences, approximately 16% seen once; the top ten hold around a quarter. As for time point: newly diagnosed GD, antithyroid drugs for less than 3 months. There was RNA extracted from PBMCs, and the TCR library was made from it. These sequences were also reported in another study, on T cells in Graves' hyperthyroidism and ophthalmopathy.

The sequenced sample was peripheral blood mononuclear cells (PBMCs), obtained at new diagnosis, from a patient treated with antithyroid drugs. These receptor sequences come from a woman aged 18 to 35 with Graves disease.

There are many counts of this clonotype. The chain recombines TRBV6-2 or TRBV6-3 with TRBJ2-3, with TRBD2 matching 7 bases. In germline, CDR1 is MNHEY, CDR2 SVGEGT. The V gene end was trimmed by 0 bases and the J gene end by 3 bases; junction bases not matched to a gene: 6. CDR3 length: 16 amino acids. The CDR3 DNA follows: TGTGCCAGCAGTTACTCGATGCGGGAGTCAACAGATACGCAGTATTTT. Translating it yields CASSYSMRESTDTQYF.

The chain joins TRBV20-1 to TRBJ2-5; tentative D call: TRBD2 (6 bases). The CDR3 loop spans 12 amino acids. V was cut by 4 bases and J by 5 bases, with 11 bases left in between. Germline lookup yields CDR1 DFQATT and CDR2 SNEGSKA (reference sequence). CDR3 nucleotides: TGCAGTGCTAAAGGGGAGGAGGAGACCCAGTACTTC. This sequence encodes CSAKGEEETQYF.

This clonotype was seen repeatedly, ten times or more. CDR3 residues: CSARVPNGETQYF. CDR3 in DNA: TGCAGTGCGCGGGTGCCCAATGGGGAGACCCAGTACTTC. The chain joins TRBV20-1 to TRBJ2-5, with D possibly TRBD2 on 5 matching bases. V was shortened by 6 bases and J by 5 bases, with 16 bases between the two germline ends. The CDR3 extends over 13 amino acids. Germline V gene lookup returns CDR1 DFQATT and CDR2 SNEGSKA (reference sequence).

On this clonotype: This is likely an artifact of a read error, given a far larger clone one base away. V gene TRBV11-2 combines with J gene TRBJ2-5; 7 bases fit TRBD1. Germline CDR1 SGHAT, CDR2 FQNNGV. The CDR3 is made up of 14 amino acids. The CDR3, as DNA: TGTGCCAGCAGCTTAGCTGGGACAGTCAATGAGCAGCTCTTC. This sequence encodes CASSLAGTVNEQLF.

This clonotype was detected a few times. This may be a read error: a much more frequent sequence differs by one nucleotide. The genes are TRBV7-2 and TRBJ2-5; 8 positions agree with TRBD2. CDR1 is SGHTA and CDR2 is FQGNSA in the germline V gene. CDR3 length equals 18 residues. V lost 1 base, J lost 7 bases, and 17 bases stayed unmatched. CDR3 nucleotides: TGTGCCAGCAGCTTAGTGGGGGGACTAGGGGCGGGGTTAGGGACCCAGTACTTC. Protein sequence: CASSLVGGLGAGLGTQYF.

This clonotype has at least ten counts. This chain joins TRBV28 and TRBJ1-1, with a weak D call TRBD1 (5 bases). V lost 5 bases to trimming and J lost 3 bases, with 16 bases between them. CDR1 MDHEN and CDR2 SYDVKM come from the germline V gene. CDR3 length: 15 amino acids. The CDR3 nucleotides are TGTGCCAGCAGTCCCCTTGACAGCATCCACACTGAAGCTTTCTTT. This codes for CASSPLDSIHTEAFF.